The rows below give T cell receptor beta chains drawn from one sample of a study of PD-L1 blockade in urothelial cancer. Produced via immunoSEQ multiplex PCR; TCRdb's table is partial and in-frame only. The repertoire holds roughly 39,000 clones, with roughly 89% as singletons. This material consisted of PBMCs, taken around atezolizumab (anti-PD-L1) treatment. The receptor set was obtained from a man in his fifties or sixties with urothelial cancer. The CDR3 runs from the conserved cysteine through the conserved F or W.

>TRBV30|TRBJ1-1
CAWSTDREGTEAFF
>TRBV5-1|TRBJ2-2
CASSLAGTANTGELFF
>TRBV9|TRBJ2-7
CASSVGRLSYEQYF
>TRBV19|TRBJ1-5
CASSPTGRDQPQHF
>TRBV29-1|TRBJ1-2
CSVETGTGGYTF
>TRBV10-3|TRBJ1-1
CAIRTGGFTEAFF
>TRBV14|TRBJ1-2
CASSQLGLKANYGYTF
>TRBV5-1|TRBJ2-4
CASSSTSGGQNIQYF
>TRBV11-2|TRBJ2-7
CASSLPPDTDSYEQYF
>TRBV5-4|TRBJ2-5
CASRFGGKETQYF
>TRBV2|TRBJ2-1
CATKRSSYNEQFF
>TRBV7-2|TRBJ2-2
CASSPVAGGAAGELFF
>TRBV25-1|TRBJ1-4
CASSESPGQRGGEKLFF
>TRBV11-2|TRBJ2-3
CAGGLAGTDTQYF
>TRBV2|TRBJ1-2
CASRGAGQGVDGYTF
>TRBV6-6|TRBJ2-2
CASTKTGSFTGELFF
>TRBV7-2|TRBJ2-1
CASSTLAGGSYNEQFF
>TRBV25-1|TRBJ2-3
CASSESRGAGASLTQYF
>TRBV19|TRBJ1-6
CASSGGSRSPLHF
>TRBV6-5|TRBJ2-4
CASSLRQGSTQYF
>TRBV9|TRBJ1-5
CASSVGDVIPGSNQPQHF
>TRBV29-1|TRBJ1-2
CSVEDTRGNYGYTF